This TCR beta chain was recorded in a study of T cell responses to AZD1222 COVID-19 vaccine. Study findings and constraints: Nearly half of unique spike-specific TCRs reportedly avoided B.1.351 and B.1.1.7 mutated regions. After two AZD1222 doses, spike-specific TCR breadth and depth rose versus day 0. Clonal diversity was possibly underestimated, and the donors were mostly white British, with more females.

Concerning this clone itself: The antigen is undetermined.

This CDR3 spans 15 amino acids. The V end was cut by 1 base, the J end by 2 bases, with 7 bases between. CDR1 SGDLS and CDR2 YYNGEE come from the germline V gene. Generated by immunoSEQ multiplex PCR, the TCRdb table keeps only in-frame clones and is missing some. The table shows approximately 190,000 clones, with more than 75% occurring only once. The V and J genes are TRBV9 and TRBJ2-6; D remains ambiguous. This receptor was obtained from an adult in good health. The source was peripheral blood, collected on day 0 of MenACWY control vaccination. CDR3 sequence (DNA): TGTGCCAGCAGCGTATCAGACACTGGGGCCAACGTCCTGACTTTC. Protein product: CASSVSDTGANVLTF.